The 26 T cell receptor beta chains presented below share a single source sample, sequenced in a study of control samples from healthy donors and cancer patients. Generated by immunoSEQ multiplex PCR, the TCRdb table keeps only in-frame clones and is missing some. Of about 140,000 clones listed, roughly 88% are singletons. Sequencing was performed on blood. The receptors shown here come from a man between 18 and 29 years old in good health.

This chain connects TRBV6-5 to TRBJ1-1; TRBD1 might be the D (5 bases). The CDR3 runs to 14 residues. Trimming shortened V by 5 bases and J by 1 base, and 11 bases separated the two germline ends. Germline V lookup: CDR1 MNHEY, CDR2 SVGAGI. Here the CDR3 reads CASSLLDRNTEAFF. The CDR3 coding sequence is TGTGCCAGCAGTCTACTCGACAGGAACACTGAAGCTTTCTTT.

The chain links TRBV3-1 (or the pseudogene TRBV3-2) to TRBJ1-4; D uncertain. The CDR3 loop spans 16 amino acids. With 0 bases removed from V and 4 bases from J, the gap between germline ends came to 12 bases. Germline lookup yields CDR1 LGHDT and CDR2 YNNKEL (reference sequence). The DNA of the CDR3 is TGTGCCAGCAGCCAAGATTCGGGCCCTATTAATGAAAAACTGTTTTTT. Translated: CASSQDSGPINEKLFF.

The rearrangement uses TRBV25-1 and TRBJ2-5, with TRBD2 matching 8 bases. The CDR3 totals 14 residues. The germline CDR1 and CDR2 sequences are MGHDK and SYGVNS. Trimming at V came to 3 bases and at J to 5 bases, leaving 5 bases not matched to a gene. CDR3 sequence: CASSDNRGGETQYF. The CDR3 DNA is TGTGCCAGCAGTGATAACCGCGGGGGGGAGACCCAGTACTTC.

The V call is TRBV10-3, the J call TRBJ1-5, with D hard to call. CDR1 ENHRY and CDR2 SYGVKD come from the germline V gene. V shed 0 bases and J shed 0 bases, with 9 bases lying between them. The CDR3 sequence is 16 residues long. CDR3 amino acids: CAISESPPNSNQPQHF. The CDR3 DNA reads as TGTGCCATCAGTGAGTCACCCCCGAATAGCAATCAGCCCCAGCATTTT.

This clone was recorded once. The chain recombines TRBV30 with TRBJ1-4; no clear D. Germline lookup yields CDR1 GTSNPN and CDR2 SVGIG (reference sequence). Trimming removed 0 bases at V and 7 bases at J, with 9 bases between. The CDR3 contains 13 residues. The DNA for the CDR3 is TGTGCCTGGAGTGTAGGAGACCGTGAAAAACTGTTTTTT. This encodes CAWSVGDREKLFF.

The rearrangement links TRBV28 to TRBJ2-7, with 11 bases fitting TRBD1. Trimming took 3 bases from V and 4 from J; bases not matched to a gene: 14. In germline, CDR1 is MDHEN, CDR2 SYDVKM. The CDR3 sequence is 18 residues long. CDR3 DNA sequence: TGTGCCAGCAGTTTTTTTAAAGGACAGGGGGCTCAGGGGTACGAGCAGTACTTC. It is translated as CASSFFKGQGAQGYEQYF.

This clone was detected once. The rearrangement links TRBV3-1 (or the pseudogene TRBV3-2) to TRBJ2-5, with D possibly TRBD2 on 7 matching bases. Germline V gene data show CDR1 as LGHDT and CDR2 as YNNKEL (reference sequence). The CDR3 is 15 residues long. The V and J ends lost 0 bases and 1 base respectively, with 9 bases between them. This CDR3 reads CASSQDRGGQETQYF. In DNA, the CDR3 is TGTGCCAGCAGCCAAGATAGGGGGGGCCAAGAGACCCAGTACTTC.

The chain links TRBV6-2 or TRBV6-3 to TRBJ1-2, with unresolved D. Germline-derived CDR1 and CDR2 are MNHEY and SVGEGT. This CDR3 contains 13 residues. Between the trimmed V and J ends, which lost 3 bases and 4 bases, there was a span of 9 bases. The CDR3 DNA reads as TGTGCCAGCAGTTATGCGGTCATCTATGGCTACACCTTC. As protein: CASSYAVIYGYTF.

The chain has TRBV7-6 and TRBJ2-2, with 9 bases fitting TRBD1. The CDR3 runs 15 residues. Per the germline V gene, CDR1 is SGHVS and CDR2 is FNYEAQ. V gave up 5 bases and J gave up 5 bases; unmatched junction bases: 6. The CDR3 nucleotides are TGTGCCAGCAGCGAACCGGGACAGGGAACCGGGGAGCTGTTTTTT. Translation gives CASSEPGQGTGELFF.

V usage is TRBV7-6 and J usage is TRBJ2-3, with D hard to call. Trimming took 5 bases from V and 0 from J, leaving 15 bases between them. The CDR3 is made up of 16 amino acids. Germline values: CDR1 SGHVS, CDR2 FNYEAQ. This CDR3 is CASSPKRADSTDTQYF. The CDR3 region has the DNA TGTGCCAGCAGCCCAAAACGCGCGGATAGCACAGATACGCAGTATTTT.

The rearrangement joins TRBV13 to TRBJ2-7, with D unclear. The V gene lost 2 bases and the J gene lost 6 bases, with 8 bases spanning the gap. Germline V gives CDR1 PRHDT, CDR2 FYEKMQ (reference sequence). The CDR3 is 12 residues long. DNA for the CDR3: TGTGCCAGCAGCTTATCAGGTATCGAGCAGTACTTC. Its protein is CASSLSGIEQYF.

The chain combines TRBV2 with TRBJ1-5, with a possible D match to TRBD1 (5 bases). The V gene's germline CDR1 is SNHLY and CDR2 FYNNEI. With 3 bases removed from V and 1 base from J, the gap between germline ends came to 10 bases. This CDR3 region has 15 residues. The CDR3 DNA sequence: TGTGCCAGCAGTGATTGGGGCGCGAGCAATCAGCCCCAGCATTTT. Amino acid sequence: CASSDWGASNQPQHF.

The rearrangement links TRBV30 to TRBJ1-5; no definite D call. V was cut by 0 bases and J by 0 bases, with 6 bases left in between. This CDR3 has 14 residues. Germline V gives CDR1 GTSNPN, CDR2 SVGIG (reference sequence). CDR3 amino acids: CAWSVRYSNQPQHF. The DNA of the CDR3 is TGTGCCTGGAGTGTAAGATATAGCAATCAGCCCCAGCATTTT.

This sequence joins TRBV19 and TRBJ1-1, with D possibly being TRBD1 (5 bases). The V gene lost 6 bases and the J gene lost 4 bases, with 12 bases spanning the gap. CDR3 length equals 13 residues. Germline V gene data show CDR1 as LNHDA and CDR2 as SQIVND (reference sequence). CDR3 sequence: CASSRGYGTEAFF. DNA for the CDR3: TGTGCCAGTAGCCGGGGGTACGGCACTGAAGCTTTCTTT.

This chain connects TRBV27 to TRBJ2-5; D unresolved. The germline V gene has CDR1 MNHEY and CDR2 SMNVEV (reference sequence). Trimming stripped 5 bases from V and 5 bases from J, with 15 bases between. The CDR3 is made up of 14 amino acids. The CDR3 sequence: CASSATPGRETQYF. The CDR3 DNA sequence: TGTGCCAGCAGTGCGACCCCAGGAAGGGAGACCCAGTACTTC.

This chain joins TRBV6-5 and TRBJ1-2, with 10 nucleotides matching TRBD1. This CDR3 contains 16 residues. Germline trimming cut 2 bases from V and 4 bases from J; bases unmatched to any gene: 7. CDR1 MNHEY and CDR2 SVGAGI come from the germline V gene. The CDR3 DNA sequence: TGTGCCAGCAGTTACGCGGACAGGGGGAGGGGCTATGGCTACACCTTC. It specifies CASSYADRGRGYGYTF.

This clone occurred once. V is TRBV30 and J is TRBJ1-4, with a weak D call TRBD1 (5 bases). The V end was cut by 4 bases, the J end by 8 bases, with 14 bases between. The CDR3 contains 13 residues. The germline CDR1 and CDR2 sequences are GTSNPN and SVGIG (reference sequence). CDR3 bases: TGTGCCTGGAACACGGGACGGTGGGAAAAACTGTTTTTT. Translated, it gives CAWNTGRWEKLFF.

The genes are TRBV11-2 and TRBJ2-3; TRBD1 matches 8 bases. Germline V gene sequence: CDR1 SGHAT, CDR2 FQNNGV. The junction had 9 bases not matched to a gene; V was cut back by 6 bases and J by 1 base. The CDR3 spans 16 residues. The CDR3 region is CASSPQTGVGTDTQYF. For the CDR3, the DNA is TGTGCCAGCAGTCCGCAGACAGGGGTCGGCACAGATACGCAGTATTTT. Filled out from reference TRBV11-2 and TRBJ2-3, the complete variable domain reads EAGVAQSPRYKIIEKRQSVAFWCNPISGHATLYWYQQILGQGPKLLIQFQNNGVVDDSQLPKDRFSAERLKGVDSTLKIQPAKLEDSAVYLCASSPQTGVGTDTQYFGPGTRLTVL.

The chain carries TRBV6-5 and TRBJ2-2, with a tentative D call TRBD1 (6 bases). V was cut by 8 bases and J by 1 base, with 14 bases left in between. Germline lookup yields CDR1 MNHEY and CDR2 SVGAGI. The CDR3 runs to 15 residues. CDR3 bases: TGTGCCAGCGGGGCGAAGACAGGGAACACCGGGGAGCTGTTTTTT. Its translation: CASGAKTGNTGELFF.

The chain uses TRBV13 and TRBJ1-1; the D gene is possibly TRBD1 (5 bases). CDR3 length equals 14 residues. The germline V gene has CDR1 PRHDT and CDR2 FYEKMQ (reference sequence). V was clipped by 7 bases and J by 1 base, with 13 bases between them. The CDR3 protein is CASTPATENTEAFF. In DNA, the CDR3 is TGTGCCAGCACCCCCGCGACAGAGAACACTGAAGCTTTCTTT.

This clone was counted between two and nine times. J is TRBJ2-1 and V is TRBV19, with D perhaps TRBD1 (5 bases). CDR1 LNHDA and CDR2 SQIVND come from the germline V gene (reference sequence). The ends were cut back, 4 bases at V and 6 bases at J, with 10 bases in the middle. The length of the CDR3 is 13 residues. As DNA, the CDR3 is TGTGCCAGTAGTAGGGGCTTGGCCAATGAGCAGTTCTTC. Its translation is CASSRGLANEQFF.

The chain employs TRBV5-4 and TRBJ2-3; 10 nucleotides align to TRBD2. From germline, CDR1 is SGHNT and CDR2 YYREEE (reference sequence). V shed 6 bases and J 0 bases; nucleotides not matched to a gene: 4. The CDR3 totals 15 residues. The CDR3 DNA follows: TGTGCCAGCAAGCTAGCGGGGGCGAGCACAGATACGCAGTATTTT. Protein sequence: CASKLAGASTDTQYF.

The CDR3, as DNA: TGTGCCAGCAGATTCGGACAGGGTGCGACTGAAGCTTTCTTT. Protein product: CASRFGQGATEAFF. The chain uses TRBV5-4 and TRBJ1-1; 8 bases line up with TRBD1. With V trimmed by 5 bases and J by 5 bases, 8 bases remained unmatched. The V gene's germline CDR1 is SGHNT and CDR2 YYREEE (reference sequence). This CDR3 contains 14 residues.

This clone was picked up many times. J is TRBJ1-5 and V is TRBV4-2; the D gene is possibly TRBD1 (6 bases). The V end lost 4 bases, the J end lost 3 bases, and 13 bases lay between the germline ends. Germline CDR1 reads LGHNA; CDR2 reads YNFKEQ. This CDR3 is 15 amino acids long. The CDR3 is CASSPAQGDNQPQHF. The CDR3 DNA reads TGTGCCAGCAGCCCGGCACAGGGTGACAATCAGCCCCAGCATTTT.

The gene calls are TRBV3-1 (or the pseudogene TRBV3-2) and TRBJ2-5, with D unclear. CDR3 length: 14 residues. With 0 bases removed from V and 0 bases from J, the gap between germline ends came to 5 bases. CDR1 and CDR2 (germline): LGHDT, YNNKEL (reference sequence). For the CDR3, the DNA is TGTGCCAGCAGCCAAGATATTAACCAAGAGACCCAGTACTTC. It yields the protein CASSQDINQETQYF.

V usage is TRBV19 and J usage is TRBJ2-7; TRBD1 aligns across 9 bases. The length of the CDR3 is 12 residues. Looked up from germline, CDR1 is LNHDA and CDR2 is SQIVND (reference sequence). Trimming cost V 10 bases and J 7 bases; bases outside gene matches: 8. The CDR3 region has the DNA TGTGCCACCCGGGACAGGGACAAAGAGCAGTACTTC. Translating gives CATRDRDKEQYF. Full variable domain (rest looked up from reference TRBV19 and TRBJ2-7): DGGITQSPKYLFRKEGQNVTLSCEQNLNHDAMYWYRQDPGQGLRLIYYSQIVNDFQKGDIAEGYSVSREKKESFPLTVTSAQKNPTAFYLCATRDRDKEQYFGPGTRLTVT.